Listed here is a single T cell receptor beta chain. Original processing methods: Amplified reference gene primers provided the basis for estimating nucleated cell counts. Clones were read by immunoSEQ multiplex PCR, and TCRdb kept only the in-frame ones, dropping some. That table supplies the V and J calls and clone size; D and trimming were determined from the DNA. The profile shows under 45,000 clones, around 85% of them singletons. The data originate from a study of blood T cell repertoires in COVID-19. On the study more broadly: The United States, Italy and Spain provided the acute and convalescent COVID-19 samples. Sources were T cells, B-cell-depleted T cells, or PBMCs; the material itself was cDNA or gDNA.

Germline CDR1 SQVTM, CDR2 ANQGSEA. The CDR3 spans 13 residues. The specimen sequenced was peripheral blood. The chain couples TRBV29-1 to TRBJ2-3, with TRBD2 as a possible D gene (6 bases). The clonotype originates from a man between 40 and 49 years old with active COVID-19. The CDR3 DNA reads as TGCACCGGTAGCGGAGCCCACCCAGATACGCAGTATTTT. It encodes CTGSGAHPDTQYF.